What follows are 3 T cell receptor beta chains derived from one specimen sequenced in a study of sequential checkpoint blockade in melanoma. Only in-frame clones appear in the TCRdb table, and some are missing; sequencing was by immunoSEQ multiplex PCR. The profile shows almost 20,000 clones, 65% to 90% of them singletons. Treatment indicated: randomized to nivolumab then ipilimumab (arm A) or the reverse (arm B). Sample: CD8+ T cells sorted from blood (inferred from file names), taken from a patient given nivolumab and ipilimumab in sequence. The receptors were sampled from a human donor with melanoma.

J is TRBJ1-4 and V is TRBV28; the match to TRBD1 covers 9 bases. The V gene end was trimmed by 8 bases and the J gene end by 10 bases; junction bases not matched to a gene: 8. CDR1 is MDHEN and CDR2 is SYDVKM in the germline V gene. The CDR3 consists of 13 residues. The CDR3 nucleotides are TGTGCCAGCGAGACAGGGGGGACAGGAAAACTGTTTTTT. Protein product: CASETGGTGKLFF.

This rearrangement joins TRBV9 to TRBJ2-1; D unresolved. Per the germline V gene, CDR1 is SGDLS and CDR2 is YYNGEE. V was shortened by 4 bases and J by 2 bases, with 10 bases between the two germline ends. CDR3 size: 14 residues. The CDR3, as DNA: TGTGCCAGCAGCCCAATCCGGGCCTACAATGAGCAGTTCTTC. This sequence encodes CASSPIRAYNEQFF.

A remark on this clone: At one end, the junction sequence differs from germline, possibly due to a read error. The V call is TRBV6-6, the J call TRBJ1-6, with 8 nucleotides matching TRBD1. Germline values: CDR1 MNHNY, CDR2 SVGAGI (reference sequence). This CDR3 is built from 15 residues. The CDR3 DNA is TGTGCCAGCAGCAAGGACAGGGTTTTTAATTCCCCCCTCCCCTTT. Translating it yields CASSKDRVFNSPLPF.